Shown below are 25 T cell receptor beta chains from a single sample sequenced in a study of molecular identifiers for immune sequencing clone quantification. In TCRdb, the PCR reads were re-called with MiXCR into one record per CDR3 protein. The sample carries over 600,000 distinct CDR3 sequences, 15% to 20% recorded once. The sample taken for sequencing was naive CD8+ T cells from blood, with Jurkat cell RNA spiked in. Subset given: FACS-sorted CD8+CD4-CCR7+CD45RA+ naive T cells. All receptors come from a human donor in good health. Some libraries in this study had Jurkat cell RNA spiked in.

Worth noting for this clonotype: One end of the junction fails to match germline, which may point to a read error. The chain employs TRBV4-2 and TRBJ2-7, with D unclear. Germline CDR1 LGHNA, CDR2 YNFKEQ. This CDR3 contains 13 residues. CDR3 residues: CASSQGSSYERYF. The CDR3 DNA follows: TGTGCCAGCAGCCAAGGGAGCAGCTACGAGCGGTACTTC.

This clonotype was seen a few times. The chain couples TRBV7-7 to TRBJ2-2; 9 positions match TRBD1. J lost 4 bases, V lost 7 bases, and 1 base had no gene match. The CDR3 spans 13 residues. Germline V gene sequence: CDR1 SSHAT, CDR2 FNYEAQ (reference sequence). CDR3 bases: TGTGCCAGCACGGGACAGGGCACCGGGGAGCTGTTTTTT. It codes for CASTGQGTGELFF.

This clonotype was recorded at least ten times. The junction differs from germline at one of its ends, possibly a read error. CDR3 sequence (DNA): TGTGCTAGCAGCTTCAACAGGGAAGATACGCAGTATTTT. This gives the protein CASSFNREDTQYF. The rearrangement joins TRBV7-7 to TRBJ2-3, with D maybe TRBD1 (6 bases). The germline gives CDR1 SSHAT, CDR2 FNYEAQ (reference sequence). This CDR3 comprises 13 residues.

This clonotype was detected many times. The chain couples TRBV4-3 to TRBJ2-7; 7 bases fit TRBD2. With V trimmed by 1 base and J by 2 bases, 2 bases remained unmatched. The germline V gene has CDR1 LGHNA and CDR2 YSLEER. This CDR3 has 14 amino acids. CDR3 in amino acids: CASSQGEGTYEQYF. CDR3 bases: TGCGCCAGCAGCCAAGGGGAGGGAACCTACGAGCAGTACTTC.

This clonotype was found a few times. The J gene is TRBJ2-2, the V gene TRBV7-9; possibly TRBD1 or TRBD2 for D (6 bases each). The CDR3 sequence is 17 residues long. Trimming removed 5 bases from V and 4 bases from J, with 20 bases in between. CDR1 and CDR2 from the germline V gene are SEHNR and FQNEAQ (reference sequence). DNA for the CDR3: TGTGCCAGCAGCCCCCCAACGGGGGCCGAGGGCACCGGGGAGCTGTTTTTT. Protein: CASSPPTGAEGTGELFF. The full variable domain, its missing parts supplied by reference TRBV7-9 and TRBJ2-2, is DTGVSQNPRHKITKRGQNVTFRCDPISEHNRLYWYRQTLGQGPEFLTYFQNEAQLEKSRLLSDRFSAERPKGSFSTLEIQRTEQGDSAMYLCASSPPTGAEGTGELFFGEGSRLTVL.

As for this clonotype: At one of its ends the junction is not consistent with the germline gene, which may arise from a read error. This sequence joins TRBV20-1 and TRBJ2-2, with 13 bases fitting TRBD2. The CDR3 covers 19 residues. CDR1 is DFQATT, CDR2 SNEGSKA, per germline (reference sequence). The CDR3 protein is CSARDLTTSGRLGTRELFF. The CDR3 nucleotides are TGCAGTGCTAGAGATCTCACGACTAGCGGGAGGTTGGGCACCAGGGAGCTGTTTTTT.

V gene TRBV3-1 combines with J gene TRBJ2-1; either TRBD1 or TRBD2 may fit D (6 bases each). Germline CDR1 reads LGHDT; CDR2 reads YNNKEL (reference sequence). The V end lost 0 bases, the J end lost 1 base, and 13 bases lay between the germline ends. The CDR3 consists of 17 residues. CDR3 protein: CASSQEGGWSSYNEQFF. DNA of the CDR3: TGTGCCAGCAGCCAAGAAGGGGGGTGGAGTTCCTACAATGAGCAGTTCTTC.

This clonotype was recorded a few times. The chain has TRBV12-5 and TRBJ2-7, with 8 bases lining up with TRBD1. The CDR3 has 14 residues. The junction had 6 bases not matched to a gene; V was cut back by 5 bases and J by 3 bases. CDR1 and CDR2 from the germline V gene are LGHNT and FRNRAP. The CDR3 coding sequence is TGTGCTAGTGGTCCGGGAACAGGGGGCTACGAGCAGTACTTC. This translates into CASGPGTGGYEQYF.

The rearrangement uses TRBV5-1 and TRBJ1-5; maybe TRBD1 (5 bases). Germline loops: CDR1 SGHRS, CDR2 YFSETQ. V was trimmed by 0 bases and J by 7 bases, leaving 11 bases between them. The CDR3 is 14 amino acids. The CDR3 sequence is CASSLGGGEQPQHF. The CDR3 nucleotides are TGCGCCAGCAGCTTGGGGGGAGGGGAACAGCCCCAGCATTTT.

This clonotype was seen many times. This sequence joins TRBV19 and TRBJ2-6; D remains ambiguous. The CDR3 totals 14 residues. V was clipped by 3 bases and J by 4 bases, with 7 bases between them. CDR1 is LNHDA, CDR2 SQIVND, per germline (reference sequence). The CDR3 here is CASSMDGGANVLTF. Written as DNA, the CDR3 is TGTGCCAGTAGTATGGACGGCGGGGCCAACGTCCTGACTTTC. Using reference TRBV19 and TRBJ2-6 for the parts outside the CDR3, the full variable domain is DGGITQSPKYLFRKEGQNVTLSCEQNLNHDAMYWYRQDPGQGLRLIYYSQIVNDFQKGDIAEGYSVSREKKESFPLTVTSAQKNPTAFYLCASSMDGGANVLTFGAGSRLTVL.

Ten or more counts support this clonotype. This chain uses TRBV11-2 with TRBJ2-1, with D unclear. V lost 4 bases to trimming and J lost 3 bases, with 7 bases between them. Germline CDR1 reads SGHAT; CDR2 reads FQNNGV. CDR3 length: 13 amino acids. CDR3 sequence (DNA): TGTGCCAGCAGCTACTCGGACTACAATGAGCAGTTCTTC. Encoded protein: CASSYSDYNEQFF.

In its sample, this clonotype was seen many times. V and J are TRBV29-1 and TRBJ2-5, with D perhaps matching TRBD1 (7 bases). The V end was cut by 2 bases, the J end by 1 base, with 14 bases between. The germline V gene has CDR1 SQVTM and CDR2 ANQGSEA. This CDR3 comprises 15 residues. The CDR3 coding sequence is TGCAGCGTTGAAAGGGGGGACAGCCTCCAAGAGACCCAGTACTTC. As protein: CSVERGDSLQETQYF.

Regarding this clonotype: With a much larger clone just one base away, this may be a read error. The rearrangement joins TRBV6-2 or TRBV6-3 to TRBJ1-1, with unresolved D. Looked up from germline, CDR1 is MNHEY and CDR2 is SVGEGT. V lost 4 bases, J lost 5 bases, and 17 bases lay in between. The CDR3 covers 15 residues. The CDR3 reads CASSCGWSSGTEAFF. DNA of the CDR3: TGTGCCAGCAGTTGCGGCTGGTCTTCCGGAACTGAAGCTTTCTTT.

This clonotype was recorded at least ten times. The genes are TRBV12-3 or TRBV12-4 and TRBJ1-1; D is unclear. V lost 5 bases to trimming and J lost 4 bases, with 14 bases between them. The length of the CDR3 is 14 residues. The DNA for the CDR3 is TGTGCCAGCAGTACAGCCTGGTCCGGCACTGAAGCTTTCTTT. Amino acids: CASSTAWSGTEAFF.

Details on this clonotype: The CDR3 end shows no conserved phenylalanine or tryptophan, and so a read error is likely. V and J are TRBV9 and TRBJ2-7, with 10 bases identical to TRBD1. V shed 4 bases and J 7 bases; nucleotides not matched to a gene: 11. The V gene's germline CDR1 is SGDLS and CDR2 YYNGEE. CDR3 length: 15 amino acids. CDR3 protein: CASSKTGTGAWEQYL. The CDR3 DNA reads as TGTGCCAGCAGCAAGACCGGGACAGGGGCCTGGGAGCAGTACCTC.

This clonotype was seen a few times. Here the CDR3 reads CASSRDSAEQYF. The CDR3 DNA is TGTGCCAGCAGCCGGGACTCGGCCGAGCAGTACTTC. J is TRBJ2-7 and V is TRBV7-9; tentatively, D is TRBD2 (6 bases). The ends were cut back, 5 bases at V and 6 bases at J, with 11 bases in the middle. Germline assignment: CDR1 SEHNR and CDR2 FQNEAQ (reference sequence). The CDR3 runs to 12 residues.

This clonotype has a count of ten or more. The chain is built from TRBV6-5 and TRBJ1-1, with D perhaps TRBD1 (6 bases). The V gene lost 5 bases and the J gene lost 5 bases, with 15 bases spanning the gap. The CDR3 sequence is 14 residues long. CDR1 MNHEY and CDR2 SVGAGI come from the germline V gene. CDR3 DNA sequence: TGTGCCAGCAGTCCCTTTTCCCAGGGGACTGAAGCTTTCTTT. It is translated as CASSPFSQGTEAFF.

The rearrangement joins TRBV28 to TRBJ1-1; D call uncertain. V lost 2 bases, J lost 8 bases, and 12 bases lay in between. Germline V CDR1 and CDR2: MDHEN, SYDVKM. The CDR3 is made up of 13 amino acids. The CDR3 loop is CASSLRLQKEAFF. The CDR3 DNA reads TGTGCCAGCAGTTTAAGATTACAGAAAGAAGCTTTCTTT.

Points on this clonotype: A read error may be the cause here, since a much bigger clone is one base away. The genes are TRBV12-5 and TRBJ2-3, with D uncertain. This CDR3 is 13 amino acids long. CDR1 and CDR2 from the germline V gene are LGHNT and FRNRAP. The germline V and J ends were trimmed by 3 bases and 4 bases, with 8 bases remaining between them. CDR3 nucleotides: TGTGCTAGTGGTTTCGTGGCTGCAGATACGCAGTATTTT. As protein: CASGFVAADTQYF.

This clonotype was seen at least ten times. The V gene is TRBV20-1, the J gene TRBJ2-3; 9 positions agree with TRBD2. CDR1 is DFQATT, CDR2 SNEGSKA, per germline (reference sequence). The CDR3 extends over 16 amino acids. The V segment lost 2 bases and the J segment 1 base; nucleotides outside the gene matches: 7. The CDR3 DNA reads as TGCAGTGCTAGAACCAGCGGGGGGCCTGGCACAGATACGCAGTATTTT. Protein sequence: CSARTSGGPGTDTQYF.

The table lists this clonotype with many counts. In DNA form, the CDR3 reads TGTGCCTGGACCCGAGCAAACTACAATGAGCAGTTCTTC. Protein: CAWTRANYNEQFF. The chain uses TRBV30 and TRBJ2-1; no reliable D call. Trimming cost V 4 bases and J 3 bases, with 10 bases left between them. Germline CDR1 GTSNPN, CDR2 SVGIG (reference sequence). The length of the CDR3 is 13 residues.

This clonotype showed up many times. In DNA, the CDR3 is TGCGCCAGCAGCCATCCCGGCTCACGGGGTAAGACTGAAGCTTTCTTT. Translating it yields CASSHPGSRGKTEAFF. The rearrangement links TRBV4-1 to TRBJ1-1; no reliable D call. Deletions cut 3 bases from V and 5 bases from J, with 19 bases between. This CDR3 has 16 residues. Germline CDR1 reads MGHRA; CDR2 reads YSYEKL.

As concerns this clonotype: This could be a read error, since a much larger clone is one nucleotide away. This is likely a read error, given that the CDR3 carries no conserved phenylalanine or tryptophan at its end. The gene calls are TRBV7-9 and TRBJ2-1; 11 bases agree with TRBD2. V was clipped by 3 bases and J by 5 bases; unmatched bases: 3. In germline, CDR1 is SEHNR, CDR2 FQNEAQ (reference sequence). The CDR3 spans 15 residues. The CDR3 region has the DNA TGTGCCAGCAGCTTGGGACTAGCGGAGAACAATGAGCAGTTCCTC. It is translated as CASSLGLAENNEQFL.

This clonotype has a handful of counts. Just one base apart from a much larger clone, this may be a read error. CDR3 sequence: CASSLASETQYF. Written as DNA, the CDR3 is TGTGCCAGCAGCTTAGCGTCCGAGACCCAGTACTTC. The chain is built from TRBV7-9 and TRBJ2-5, with D uncertain. From germline, CDR1 is SEHNR and CDR2 FQNEAQ (reference sequence). V was cut by 0 bases and J by 5 bases, with 4 bases left in between. This CDR3 has 12 residues.

This clonotype was seen at least ten times. The chain carries TRBV19 and TRBJ1-2; 9 positions agree with TRBD1. Germline CDR1 LNHDA, CDR2 SQIVND (reference sequence). Trimming cost V 7 bases and J 1 base; bases outside gene matches: 4. The CDR3 totals 14 residues. This CDR3 reads CASTWTGVNYGYTF. CDR3 nucleotide sequence: TGTGCCAGTACGTGGACAGGGGTTAACTATGGCTACACCTTC.